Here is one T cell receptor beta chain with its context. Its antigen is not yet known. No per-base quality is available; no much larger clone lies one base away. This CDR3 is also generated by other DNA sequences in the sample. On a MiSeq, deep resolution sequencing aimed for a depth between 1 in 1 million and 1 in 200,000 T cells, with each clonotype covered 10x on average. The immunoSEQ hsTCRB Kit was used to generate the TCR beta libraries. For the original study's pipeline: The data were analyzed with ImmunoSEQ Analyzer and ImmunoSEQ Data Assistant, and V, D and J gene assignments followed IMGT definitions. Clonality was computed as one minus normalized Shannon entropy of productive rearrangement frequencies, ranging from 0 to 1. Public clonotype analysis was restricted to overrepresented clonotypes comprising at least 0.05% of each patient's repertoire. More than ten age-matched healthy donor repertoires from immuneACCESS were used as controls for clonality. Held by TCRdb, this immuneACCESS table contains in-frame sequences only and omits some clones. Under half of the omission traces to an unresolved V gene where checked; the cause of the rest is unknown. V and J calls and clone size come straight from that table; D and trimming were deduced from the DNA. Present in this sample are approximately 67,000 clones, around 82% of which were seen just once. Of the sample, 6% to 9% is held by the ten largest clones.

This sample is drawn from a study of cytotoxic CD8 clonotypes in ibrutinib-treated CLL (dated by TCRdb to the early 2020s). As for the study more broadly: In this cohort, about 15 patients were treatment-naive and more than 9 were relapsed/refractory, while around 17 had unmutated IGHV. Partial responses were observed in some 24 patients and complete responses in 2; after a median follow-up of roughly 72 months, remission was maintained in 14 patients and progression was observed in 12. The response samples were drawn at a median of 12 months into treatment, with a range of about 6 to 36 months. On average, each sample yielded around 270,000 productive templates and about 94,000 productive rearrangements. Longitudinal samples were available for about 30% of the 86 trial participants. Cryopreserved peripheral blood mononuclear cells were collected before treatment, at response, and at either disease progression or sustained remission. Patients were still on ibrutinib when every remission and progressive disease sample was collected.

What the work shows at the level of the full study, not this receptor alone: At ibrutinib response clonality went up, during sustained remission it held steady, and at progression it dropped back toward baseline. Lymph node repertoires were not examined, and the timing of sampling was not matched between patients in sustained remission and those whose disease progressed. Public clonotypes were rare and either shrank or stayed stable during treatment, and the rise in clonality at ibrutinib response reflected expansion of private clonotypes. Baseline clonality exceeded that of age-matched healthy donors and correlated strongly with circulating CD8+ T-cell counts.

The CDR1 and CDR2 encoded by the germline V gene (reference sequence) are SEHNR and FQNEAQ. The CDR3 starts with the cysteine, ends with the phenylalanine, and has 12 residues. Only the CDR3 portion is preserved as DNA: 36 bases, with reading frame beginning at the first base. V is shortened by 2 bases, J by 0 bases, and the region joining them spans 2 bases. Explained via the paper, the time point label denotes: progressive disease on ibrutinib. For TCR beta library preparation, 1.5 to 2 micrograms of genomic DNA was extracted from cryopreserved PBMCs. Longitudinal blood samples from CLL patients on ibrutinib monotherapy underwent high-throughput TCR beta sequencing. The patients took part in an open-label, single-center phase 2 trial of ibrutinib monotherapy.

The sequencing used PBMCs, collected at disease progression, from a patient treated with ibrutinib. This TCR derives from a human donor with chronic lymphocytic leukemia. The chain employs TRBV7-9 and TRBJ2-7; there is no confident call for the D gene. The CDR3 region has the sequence CASSLTSYEQYF. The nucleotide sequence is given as TGTGCCAGCAGCTTAACCTCCTACGAGCAGTACTTC.